Listed below are T cell receptor beta chains from one sample, sequenced in a study of vaccination and CD4 T cells after COVID-19. Antigens of these TCRs are unknown. TCRdb re-called the PCR reads through MiXCR, storing one row per CDR3 protein. The table shows more than 20,000 distinct CDR3 sequences, with over 40% occurring only once. Sequencing used CD4+ T cells from blood, cultured in vitro. These receptors were collected from a human donor who had recovered from COVID-19. Each CDR3 is given with its conserved first and last residue. The D gene is left open where the match is weak. Clone size is given for some rows only: seen once, a few or many times, or a class if the clone is expanded.

J,size,V,D,DNA,CDR3
TRBJ1-6,-,TRBV6-1,TRBD1,TGTGCCAGCACCTACATGGCAGGGGGCAAACGCTCCTATAATTCACCCCTCCACTTT,CASTYMAGGKRSYNSPLHF
TRBJ2-3,-,TRBV27,TRBD2,TGTGCCAGCAGTTTATCCATCCCTAGCGGGATTGGAGGAGATACGCAGTATTTT,CASSLSIPSGIGGDTQYF
TRBJ2-6,-,TRBV28,TRBD2,TGTGCCAGCAGTTCCGACGGTTGGGGGAGGGGCTCTGGGGCCAACGTCCTGACTTTC,CASSSDGWGRGSGANVLTF
TRBJ1-5,-,TRBV12-3/TRBV12-4,TRBD1,TGTGCCAGCAGCCCCCAGGGACAGGAAAATCAGCCCCAGCATTTT,CASSPQGQENQPQHF
TRBJ1-1,-,TRBV28,TRBD1,TGTGCCAGCAGCCTATTGGACAGGGCGAACACTGAAGCTTTCTTT,CASSLLDRANTEAFF
TRBJ1-5,-,TRBV12-3/TRBV12-4,-,TGTGCCAGCAGTTTGGGGGGCGGCCAGCCCCAGCATTTT,CASSLGGGQPQHF
TRBJ2-3,-,TRBV19,TRBD2,TGTGCCAGTAGCCCCAGCGGGGAGATATCAGATACGCAGTATTTT,CASSPSGEISDTQYF
TRBJ2-5,few,TRBV7-2,-,TGTGCCAGCAGCTTAGTTTTACCTGGGCAGACCCAGTACTTC,CASSLVLPGQTQYF
TRBJ2-5,-,TRBV12-3/TRBV12-4,-,TGTGCCAGCAGTTCTCTTTTAGGGGGGAGGGAAGAGACCCAGTACTTC,CASSSLLGGREETQYF
TRBJ1-2,few,TRBV20-1,-,TGCAGTGCTAGGGTGGGGGGGACGGTTGGCTACACCTTC,CSARVGGTVGYTF
TRBJ2-3,few,TRBV7-2,-,TGTGCCAGCAGCTTAGGGACAGGCACAGATACGCAGTATTTT,CASSLGTGTDTQYF
TRBJ1-1,few,TRBV6-1,-,TGTGCCAGCAGTAATTACGCTGGCGCTGAAGCTTTCTTT,CASSNYAGAEAFF
TRBJ2-7,-,TRBV20-1,TRBD1,TGCAGTGCTAGAACCGGGACAGGGTCCTACGAGCAGTACTTC,CSARTGTGSYEQYF
TRBJ2-2,-,TRBV6-2/TRBV6-3,-,TGTGCCAGCAGTTGGGGCAGGGGCTTCACCGGGGAGCTGTTTTTT,CASSWGRGFTGELFF
TRBJ1-1,-,TRBV29-1,TRBD1,TGCAGCTCTCCCGGACAGGGCTTCACTGAAGCTTTCTTT,CSSPGQGFTEAFF
TRBJ2-3,few,TRBV6-1,TRBD1,TGTGCCAGCTCCCAAGGGGTACAGGGGGCGGCAGATACGCAGTATTTT,CASSQGVQGAADTQYF
TRBJ2-5,few,TRBV5-1,-,TGCGCCAGCAGCTTCCAGGGAATGGAAGAGACCCAGTACTTC,CASSFQGMEETQYF
TRBJ2-7,-,TRBV11-2,TRBD2,TGTGCCAGCAGCCCCTATAGCGGGGGCGGTTACGAGCAGTACTTC,CASSPYSGGGYEQYF
TRBJ1-6,few,TRBV10-2,-,TGCGCCAGCAGTGAGGGATGGGGTTCACCCCTCCACTTT,CASSEGWGSPLHF
TRBJ2-3,-,TRBV20-1,-,TGCAGTGCTAGAGATCAAAATACGCAGTATTTT,CSARDQNTQYF
TRBJ1-1,few,TRBV20-1,TRBD1,TGCAGTGCTAGAGAATGGGACAGGGGAGGCGACACTGAAGCTTTCTTT,CSAREWDRGGDTEAFF
TRBJ1-4,-,TRBV7-2,TRBD1,TGTGCCAGCAGCGTCGACAGGGGCTTTACTGAAAAACTGTTTTTT,CASSVDRGFTEKLFF
TRBJ2-2,-,TRBV7-2,-,TGTGCCAGCGAGGGCGCTTCGGCCGGGGAGCTGTTTTTT,CASEGASAGELFF
TRBJ2-2,-,TRBV15,-,TGTGCCACCAGCAGAGATCTTGGCAGCACCGGGGAGCTGTTTTTT,CATSRDLGSTGELFF
TRBJ1-2,-,TRBV7-2,TRBD1,TGTGCCAGCAGCCCCAGGGGTGACAGGGGGTTCTATGGCTACACCTTC,CASSPRGDRGFYGYTF
TRBJ1-1,-,TRBV28,-,TGTGCCAGCAGTCCCCTCCCCCCCGGGGGCGCGGGTAGAGCTTTCTTT,CASSPLPPGGAGRAFF
TRBJ2-7,-,TRBV29-1,-,TGCAGCGTTGAGGGGACTGGAATCTACGAGCAGTACTTC,CSVEGTGIYEQYF
TRBJ1-2,-,TRBV19,-,TGTGCCAGTAGTATGGGCGCAGGGGTGAGCGGCTACACCTTC,CASSMGAGVSGYTF
TRBJ1-2,few,TRBV10-1,-,TGCGCCACAAAGGACACCTCGGGCGGCTACACCTTC,CATKDTSGGYTF
TRBJ1-2,few,TRBV24-1,TRBD1,TGTGCCACCAGTGATTACTCACCCACTAGGACAGGGAGAAATGGCTACACCTTC,CATSDYSPTRTGRNGYTF
TRBJ2-7,-,TRBV20-1,TRBD2,TGCAGTGCTAGGCACGGGGAGGGGTACGAGCAGTACTTC,CSARHGEGYEQYF
TRBJ1-4,-,TRBV20-1,-,TGCAGTGCTAGGGACCAGGGGAGGTATGAAAAACTGTTTTTT,CSARDQGRYEKLFF
TRBJ2-5,few,TRBV10-1,TRBD2,TGCGCCAGCAGTGGGCTAGCGGGAGAATCCCAAGAGACCCAGTACTTC,CASSGLAGESQETQYF
TRBJ2-5,-,TRBV20-1,TRBD1,TGCAGTGCCCTGACAGGGGGCACGGAGACCCAGTACTTC,CSALTGGTETQYF
TRBJ1-2,few,TRBV6-2/TRBV6-3,-,TGTGCCAGCAGCCGACTGTCAGCTAACTATGGCTACACCTTC,CASSRLSANYGYTF
TRBJ1-2,few,TRBV5-1,-,TGCGCCAGCAGGTGGAACAACTATGGCTACACCTTC,CASRWNNYGYTF
TRBJ2-7,-,TRBV7-2,-,TGTGCCAGCAGCTTAGCCGTGGCAGGGACCGAGCAGTACTTC,CASSLAVAGTEQYF
TRBJ1-3,-,TRBV12-3/TRBV12-4,-,TGTGCCAGTTCCAGGGTCTCTGGAAACACCATATATTTT,CASSRVSGNTIYF
TRBJ1-1,-,TRBV30,TRBD1,TGTGCCTTATTAGGTTGGGACAGGGGGACTGAAGCTTTCTTT,CALLGWDRGTEAFF